What follows describes a single TCR beta chain. Its antigen is not identified. The CDR3 extends over 14 amino acids. V shed 5 bases, J shed 4 bases, and the junction held 6 bases outside the gene matches. CDR1 and CDR2 from the germline V gene are SEHNR and FQNEAQ (reference sequence). Combining a sample-barcoded 5' primer with a J-beta primer mix, a second PCR ran for roughly 7 to 11 cycles. One entry per CDR3 protein, called by TCRdb with MiXCR from the 5' RACE reads. The sample carries about 1.8 million distinct CDR3 sequences, less than 50% recorded once. This sample stems from a study of blood T cells in healthy people across ages. Across the study: Roughly one uniquely barcoded beta molecule per two T cells was captured.

General study points: Significant beta diversity loss was already apparent by age about 39, declining roughly linearly.

This chain connects TRBV7-9 to TRBJ2-3; 7 bases are a match to TRBD1. This receptor was taken from a woman in her forties in good health. The sample comprised blood. Here the CDR3 reads CASSAQGRADTQYF. The CDR3 DNA sequence: TGTGCCAGCAGCGCACAGGGGCGAGCAGATACGCAGTATTTT.